The 29 T cell receptor beta chains listed next were all sequenced from one sample in a study of T cells of healthy individuals. TCRdb re-derived calls from the 5' RACE reads in MiXCR, one entry per CDR3 protein. The sample has over 95,000 distinct CDR3 sequences, 15% to 20% seen once. These receptors were taken from a human donor in good health.

V and J are TRBV2 and TRBJ2-1; a possible D gene is TRBD1 (5 bases). The CDR3 has 13 amino acids. Germline values: CDR1 SNHLY, CDR2 FYNNEI. Trimming shortened V by 6 bases and J by 3 bases, and 9 bases separated the two germline ends. Written as DNA, the CDR3 is TGTGCCAGCAGGGCCGACAGCTACAATGAGCAGTTCTTC. Translating it yields CASRADSYNEQFF.

The DNA of the CDR3 is TGTGCCAGCAGCCTCCGCGGTGCCACCTACGAGCAGTACTTC. Protein product: CASSLRGATYEQYF. This sequence joins TRBV27 and TRBJ2-7; D is unclear. The V and J ends lost 6 bases and 2 bases respectively, with 14 bases between them. Germline V gene sequence: CDR1 MNHEY, CDR2 SMNVEV (reference sequence). This CDR3 region has 14 residues.

This clonotype was detected many times. The rearrangement joins TRBV4-2 to TRBJ2-7; 8 bases align to TRBD2. Germline V gene sequence: CDR1 LGHNA, CDR2 YNFKEQ. CDR3 length: 17 amino acids. With V trimmed by 0 bases and J by 0 bases, 7 bases remained unmatched. The DNA of the CDR3 is TGTGCCAGCAGCCAAGATAGGGACGGACTAGCCTCCTACGAGCAGTACTTC. Its translation is CASSQDRDGLASYEQYF.

V usage is TRBV4-3 and J usage is TRBJ2-7, with D possibly matching TRBD1 (6 bases). The CDR3 is made up of 16 amino acids. The germline V gene has CDR1 LGHNA and CDR2 YSLEER. V was pared by 1 base and J by 4 bases, with 17 bases between. Here the CDR3 DNA reads TGCGCCAGCAGCCAAGCCCTTTCCGGGACACCGTACGAGCAGTACTTC. It yields the protein CASSQALSGTPYEQYF.

In its sample, this clonotype was seen many times. This chain joins TRBV12-3 or TRBV12-4 and TRBJ2-7; D is uncertain. The CDR3 has 14 amino acids. The ends were cut back, 5 bases at V and 6 bases at J, with 17 bases in the middle. CDR3 region: CASSPTGPSPEQYF. The CDR3 DNA follows: TGTGCCAGCAGTCCAACCGGGCCAAGCCCCGAGCAGTACTTC.

This sequence joins TRBV10-3 and TRBJ2-1; tentative D call: TRBD2 (5 bases). CDR1 is ENHRY, CDR2 SYGVKD, per germline. Trimming removed 3 bases at V and 8 bases at J, with 17 bases between. The CDR3 spans 15 residues. CDR3 sequence: CAISDDSPGKDEQFF. The CDR3, as DNA: TGTGCCATCAGTGACGACTCTCCGGGGAAGGATGAGCAGTTCTTC.

This clonotype showed up many times. The chain has TRBV11-1 and TRBJ2-3; D may be TRBD1 or TRBD2 (6 bases each). V was pared by 5 bases and J by 3 bases, with 18 bases between. The CDR3 contains 16 residues. CDR1 is SGHAT, CDR2 FQDESV, per germline (reference sequence). CDR3 sequence (DNA): TGTGCCAGCAGCACCATCGGAGGGGGAGATACAGATACGCAGTATTTT. Amino acid sequence: CASSTIGGGDTDTQYF. The full variable domain, with the rest looked up from reference TRBV11-1 and TRBJ2-3, is EAEVAQSPRYKITEKSQAVAFWCDPISGHATLYWYRQILGQGPELLVQFQDESVVDDSQLPKDRFSAERLKGVDSTLKIQPAELGDSAMYLCASSTIGGGDTDTQYFGPGTRLTVL.

This clonotype was seen more than once but under ten times. This chain connects TRBV7-2 to TRBJ2-2; tentative D call: TRBD1 (6 bases). The V and J ends lost 4 bases and 9 bases respectively, with 24 bases between them. There are 17 residues in the CDR3. The germline gives CDR1 SGHTA, CDR2 FQGNSA. This CDR3 is CASSSGAGLQGGRELFF. CDR3 nucleotide sequence: TGTGCCAGCAGCTCAGGGGCTGGGCTACAAGGCGGGCGGGAGCTGTTTTTT. The complete variable domain, with remaining parts taken from reference TRBV7-2 and TRBJ2-2, reads GAGVSQSPSNKVTEKGKDVELRCDPISGHTALYWYRQSLGQGLEFLIYFQGNSAPDKSGLPSDRFSAERTGGSVSTLTIQRTQQEDSAVYLCASSSGAGLQGGRELFFGEGSRLTVL.

The chain carries TRBV27 and TRBJ1-2, with D unclear. The germline V and J ends were trimmed by 3 bases and 6 bases, with 11 bases remaining between them. Germline values: CDR1 MNHEY, CDR2 SMNVEV (reference sequence). The CDR3 has 13 amino acids. As DNA, the CDR3 is TGTGCCAGCAGTTTCGGTGGAAGTGATGGCTACACCTTC. As protein: CASSFGGSDGYTF.

This clonotype was seen ten or more times. The V call is TRBV7-2, the J call TRBJ1-5; 8 bases are a match to TRBD1. The CDR3 consists of 15 residues. The ends lost 4 bases at V and 3 bases at J; junction bases unmatched: 5. Germline V gene data show CDR1 as SGHTA and CDR2 as FQGNSA. CDR3 DNA sequence: TGTGCCAGCAGCTCCGGACAGGGAGTCAATCAGCCCCAGCATTTT. Its translation: CASSSGQGVNQPQHF.

The table lists this clonotype with a few counts. V usage is TRBV9 and J usage is TRBJ2-3, with a tentative D call TRBD1 (6 bases). The CDR3 loop spans 15 amino acids. V shed 4 bases and J shed 0 bases, with 12 bases lying between them. Germline-derived CDR1 and CDR2 are SGDLS and YYNGEE. The CDR3 sequence: CASSPGVVSTDTQYF. In nucleotides, the CDR3 is TGTGCCAGCAGCCCAGGGGTCGTAAGCACAGATACGCAGTATTTT. The variable domain in full, with the rest retrieved from reference TRBV9 and TRBJ2-3, is DSGVTQTPKHLITATGQRVTLRCSPRSGDLSVYWYQQSLDQGLQFLIQYYNGEERAKGNILERFSAQQFPDLHSELNLSSLELGDSALYFCASSPGVVSTDTQYFGPGTRLTVL.

The chain couples TRBV4-3 to TRBJ2-7; no clear D gene. Trimming pared 1 base from V and 1 base from J, leaving 11 bases between. The CDR3 totals 15 residues. Germline lookup yields CDR1 LGHNA and CDR2 YSLEER. The CDR3 sequence is CASSQVGLKSYEQYF. CDR3 in DNA: TGCGCCAGCAGCCAAGTTGGCCTGAAGTCCTACGAGCAGTACTTC.

J is TRBJ1-1 and V is TRBV18, with 7 nucleotides matching TRBD1. V was clipped by 3 bases and J by 3 bases; unmatched bases: 4. Germline V gene sequence: CDR1 KGHSH, CDR2 LQKENI. The CDR3 runs 14 residues. In DNA, the CDR3 is TGTGCCAGCTCACCTCGAGGGACAGACACTGAAGCTTTCTTT. Translating gives CASSPRGTDTEAFF.

This clonotype occurred a few times. The chain uses TRBV6-1 and TRBJ1-3, with unresolved D. This CDR3 has 15 residues. The germline V gene has CDR1 MNHNS and CDR2 SASEGT. Trimming pared 1 base from V and 2 bases from J, leaving 9 bases between. CDR3 protein: CASSEDPRTGNTIYF. CDR3 nucleotide sequence: TGTGCCAGCAGTGAAGATCCCAGGACTGGAAACACCATATATTTT.

This clonotype was seen a handful of times. This sequence joins TRBV6-1 and TRBJ1-3, with unresolved D. The germline V and J ends were trimmed by 8 bases and 7 bases, with 6 bases remaining between them. This CDR3 has 10 residues. In germline, CDR1 is MNHNS, CDR2 SASEGT. Here the CDR3 reads CASLWNTIYF. The CDR3 nucleotides are TGTGCCAGCCTCTGGAACACCATATATTTT.

Ten or more counts support this clonotype. At one end, the junction sequence differs from germline, possibly due to a read error. This chain links TRBV20-1 with TRBJ2-7; the D gene is possibly TRBD2 (5 bases). Germline lookup yields CDR1 DFQATT and CDR2 SNEGSKA (reference sequence). The CDR3 runs to 12 residues. The CDR3 region is CSARETGGEQYF. CDR3 nucleotide sequence: TGCAGTGCAAGAGAAACGGGCGGGGAGCAGTACTTC.

The CDR3 DNA reads as TGTGCCAGCAGTTTAAGGGGGACGATACAAGAGACCCAGTACTTC. Protein product: CASSLRGTIQETQYF. The chain is built from TRBV27 and TRBJ2-5; maybe TRBD1 (6 bases). The CDR3 covers 15 residues. V shed 2 bases and J shed 2 bases, with 12 bases lying between them. Germline V CDR1 and CDR2: MNHEY, SMNVEV (reference sequence).

This clonotype was observed a handful of times. The chain uses TRBV7-2 and TRBJ2-3; D gene uncertain. This CDR3 is built from 16 residues. Germline V gene lookup returns CDR1 SGHTA and CDR2 FQGNSA. Trimming left V 1 base short and J 2 bases short, with 13 bases between. The CDR3 is CASSLEVIRITDTQYF. The CDR3 DNA reads as TGTGCCAGCAGCTTAGAGGTCATACGGATCACAGATACGCAGTATTTT.

Here the CDR3 reads CASSHLGGAGDLEQYF. In DNA form, the CDR3 reads TGCGCCAGCAGCCACCTCGGGGGGGCCGGCGATCTCGAGCAGTACTTC. The chain is built from TRBV4-3 and TRBJ2-7, with 8 bases that match TRBD2. The length of the CDR3 is 16 residues. CDR1 LGHNA and CDR2 YSLEER come from the germline V gene. J lost 6 bases, V lost 3 bases, and 13 bases had no gene match.

This clonotype was picked up many times. The chain carries TRBV6-5 and TRBJ2-5; D is tentatively TRBD1 or TRBD2 (5 bases each). This CDR3 region has 16 residues. V was trimmed by 10 bases and J by 4 bases, leaving 25 bases between them. Per germline, CDR1 MNHEY and CDR2 SVGAGI. The chain's CDR3 is CATHVSTQGGGETQYF. The CDR3 DNA sequence: TGTGCCACCCACGTCTCTACTCAGGGTGGAGGAGAGACCCAGTACTTC.

This clonotype came up a few times. The V gene is TRBV12-3 or TRBV12-4, the J gene TRBJ1-3; tentatively, D is TRBD1 (6 bases). V dropped 7 bases and J dropped 3 bases, with 13 bases sitting between them. This CDR3 region has 14 residues. The CDR3: CASTPGAGGNTIYF. The DNA for the CDR3 is TGTGCCAGCACCCCGGGGGCGGGTGGAAACACCATATATTTT.

The rearrangement joins TRBV18 to TRBJ1-5; no firm D call. Germline assignment: CDR1 KGHSH and CDR2 LQKENI. Between the trimmed V and J ends, which lost 5 bases and 8 bases, there was a span of 13 bases. This CDR3 contains 13 residues. The CDR3 loop is CASSVTYLEPQHF. CDR3 nucleotides: TGTGCCAGCTCAGTCACCTACTTAGAGCCCCAGCATTTT.

This clonotype was detected many times. This sequence joins TRBV5-4 and TRBJ2-2; D is perhaps TRBD2 (6 bases). V gave up 0 bases and J gave up 6 bases, with 15 bases separating them. CDR3 size: 16 residues. Germline assignment: CDR1 SGHNT and CDR2 YYREEE (reference sequence). CDR3 in DNA: TGTGCCAGCAGCTTGGAGGCTAGCGTAGGAGCCGGGGAGCTGTTTTTT. Its protein product is CASSLEASVGAGELFF.

The chain joins TRBV3-1 to TRBJ2-5, with D maybe TRBD2 (6 bases). This CDR3 region has 17 residues. Germline V gives CDR1 LGHDT, CDR2 YNNKEL (reference sequence). The germline V and J ends were trimmed by 3 bases and 4 bases, with 21 bases remaining between them. The CDR3 DNA reads TGTGCCAGCAGCCATAGAGAGACTAGTGGGAGGCCAGAGACCCAGTACTTC. As protein: CASSHRETSGRPETQYF.

This clonotype occurred many times. For the CDR3, the DNA is TGTGCCATCAGTGAGGACAGGGCCTACGAGCAGTACTTC. It encodes CAISEDRAYEQYF. The chain has TRBV10-3 and TRBJ2-7; 7 bases are shared with TRBD1. Germline V gene lookup returns CDR1 ENHRY and CDR2 SYGVKD. J lost 2 bases, V lost 2 bases, and 0 bases had no gene match. The CDR3 has 13 amino acids.

This clonotype was recorded at least ten times. At one end, the junction sequence differs from germline, possibly due to a read error. The J gene is TRBJ1-6, the V gene TRBV7-9, with D possibly matching TRBD1 (5 bases). The CDR3 sequence is 12 residues long. Germline V gene lookup returns CDR1 SEHNR and CDR2 FQNEAQ (reference sequence). CDR3 region: CASSSLRATAQF. DNA for the CDR3: TGTGCCAGCAGCTCGTTACGCGCGACAGCACAATTT. Full variable domain (missing parts from reference TRBV7-9 and TRBJ1-6): DTGVSQNPRHKITKRGQNVTFRCDPISEHNRLYWYRQTLGQGPEFLTYFQNEAQLEKSRLLSDRFSAERPKGSFSTLEIQRTEQGDSAMYLCASSSLRATAQFGNGTRLTVT.

The chain employs TRBV7-9 and TRBJ2-5, with TRBD2 as a possible D gene (6 bases). The germline CDR1 and CDR2 sequences are SEHNR and FQNEAQ (reference sequence). The CDR3 length is 14 residues. V lost 2 bases to trimming and J lost 5 bases, with 12 bases between them. The CDR3 nucleotides are TGTGCCAGCAGCTTACATCGGGGGTTGGAGACCCAGTACTTC. This translates into CASSLHRGLETQYF.

This clonotype was detected only a few times. This chain joins TRBV20-1 and TRBJ2-7; D gene unclear. The CDR3 is made up of 11 amino acids. V was shortened by 6 bases and J by 3 bases, with 9 bases between the two germline ends. Germline V CDR1 and CDR2: DFQATT, SNEGSKA (reference sequence). CDR3 coding DNA: TGCAGTGCAGGCCTTGGCTACGAGCAGTACTTC. Encoded protein: CSAGLGYEQYF.

At least ten counts were recorded for this clonotype. The CDR3 region has the DNA TGCAGCGTTGTTCGGGAAAGCTCCTACGAGCAGTACTTC. This translates into CSVVRESSYEQYF. The chain links TRBV29-1 to TRBJ2-7; D is possibly TRBD2 (5 bases). The V end lost 4 bases, the J end lost 0 bases, and 10 bases lay between the germline ends. CDR3 size: 13 residues. Germline-derived CDR1 and CDR2 are SQVTM and ANQGSEA.